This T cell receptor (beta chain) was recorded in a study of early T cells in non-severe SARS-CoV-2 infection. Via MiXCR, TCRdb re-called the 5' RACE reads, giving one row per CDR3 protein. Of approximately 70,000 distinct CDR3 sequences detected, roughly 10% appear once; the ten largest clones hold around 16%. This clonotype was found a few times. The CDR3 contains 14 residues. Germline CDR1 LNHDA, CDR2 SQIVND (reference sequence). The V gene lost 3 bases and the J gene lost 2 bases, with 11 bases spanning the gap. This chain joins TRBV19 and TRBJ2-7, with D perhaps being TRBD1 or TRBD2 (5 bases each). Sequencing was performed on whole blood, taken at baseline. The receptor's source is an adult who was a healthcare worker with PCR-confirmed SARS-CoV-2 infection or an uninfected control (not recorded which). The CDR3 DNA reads TGTGCCAGTAGTATTTCTGGGACCGCCTACGAGCAGTACTTC. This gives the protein CASSISGTAYEQYF.